The entry that follows covers one TCR beta chain sequence. Germline-derived CDR1 and CDR2 are MNHNY and SVGAGI (reference sequence). The CDR3 runs to 14 residues. The data were taken from a study of monozygotic twins with inflammatory bowel disease. With the 5' RACE reads reprocessed, TCRdb shows one record per CDR3 protein and no DNA. Recorded for this sample: 110,000 to 150,000 distinct CDR3 sequences. Sequenced material: blood. The chain carries TRBV6-6 and TRBJ1-5; TCRdb designates TRBD1, a call that cannot be tested without DNA. The TCR originated in a human donor with ulcerative colitis or Crohn's disease, or a healthy co-twin of an affected twin (not recorded which). The CDR3 spells CASRPGQTNQPQHF.